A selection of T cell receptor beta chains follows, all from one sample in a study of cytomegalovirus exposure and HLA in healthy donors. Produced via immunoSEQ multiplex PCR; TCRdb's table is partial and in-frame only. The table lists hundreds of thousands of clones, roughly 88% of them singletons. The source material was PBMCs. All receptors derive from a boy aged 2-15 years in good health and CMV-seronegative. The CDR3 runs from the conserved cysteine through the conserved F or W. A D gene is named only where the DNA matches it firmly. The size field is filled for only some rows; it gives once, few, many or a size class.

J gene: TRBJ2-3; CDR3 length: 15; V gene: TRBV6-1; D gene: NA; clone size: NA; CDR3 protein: CASSEERVSTDTQYF; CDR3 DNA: TGTGCCAGCAGTGAAGAGCGGGTTAGCACAGATACGCAGTATTTT
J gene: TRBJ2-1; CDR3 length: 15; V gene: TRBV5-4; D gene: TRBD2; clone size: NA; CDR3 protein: CASSLWGGRSDEQFF; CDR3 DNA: TGTGCCAGCAGCTTGTGGGGCGGGAGGTCGGATGAGCAGTTCTTC
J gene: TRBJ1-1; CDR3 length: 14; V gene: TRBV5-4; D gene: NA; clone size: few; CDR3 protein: CASSLDRADTEAFF; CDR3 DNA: TGTGCCAGCAGCTTGGACAGGGCGGACACTGAAGCTTTCTTT
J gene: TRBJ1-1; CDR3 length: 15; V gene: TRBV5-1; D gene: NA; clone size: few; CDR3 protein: CASSLAVGARTEAFF; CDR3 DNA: TGCGCCAGCAGCTTGGCCGTAGGGGCGCGCACTGAAGCTTTCTTT
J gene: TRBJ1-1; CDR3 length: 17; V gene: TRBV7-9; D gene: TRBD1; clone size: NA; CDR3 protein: CASSPRDSLTSDTEAFF; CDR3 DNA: TGTGCCAGCAGCCCCCGGGACAGCCTGACTAGCGACACTGAAGCTTTCTTT
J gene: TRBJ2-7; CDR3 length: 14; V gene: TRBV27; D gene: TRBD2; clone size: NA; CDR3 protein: CASSSTSGSYEQYF; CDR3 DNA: TGTGCCAGCAGTTCTACTAGCGGTTCCTACGAGCAGTACTTC
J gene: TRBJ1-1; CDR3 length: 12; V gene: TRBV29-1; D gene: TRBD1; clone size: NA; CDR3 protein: CSVPPGGDEAFF; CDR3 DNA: TGCAGCGTCCCTCCAGGGGGTGATGAAGCTTTCTTT
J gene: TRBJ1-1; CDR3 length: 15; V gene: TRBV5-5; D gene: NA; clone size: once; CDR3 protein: CASSSTPLPEAEAFF; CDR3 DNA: TGTGCCAGCAGCTCCACGCCCCTTCCTGAGGCTGAAGCTTTCTTT
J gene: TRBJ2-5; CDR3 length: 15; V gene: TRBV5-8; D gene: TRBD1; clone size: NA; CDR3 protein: CASSLEGQGVETQYF; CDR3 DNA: TGTGCCAGCAGCTTGGAGGGGCAGGGGGTAGAGACCCAGTACTTC
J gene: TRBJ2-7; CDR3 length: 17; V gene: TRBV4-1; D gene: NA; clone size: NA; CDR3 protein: CASSQEALGGGQYEQYF; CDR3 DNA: TGCGCCAGCAGCCAAGAAGCCCTAGGGGGGGGGCAGTACGAGCAGTACTTC
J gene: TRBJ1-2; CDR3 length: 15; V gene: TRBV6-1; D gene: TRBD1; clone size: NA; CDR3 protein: CASSPGQGEHYGYTF; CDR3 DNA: TGTGCCAGCAGCCCTGGACAGGGGGAACACTATGGCTACACCTTC
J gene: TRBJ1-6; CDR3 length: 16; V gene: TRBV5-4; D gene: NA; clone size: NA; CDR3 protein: CASSLAGAFVDSPLHF; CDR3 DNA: TGTGCCAGCAGCTTGGCAGGGGCCTTTGTGGATTCACCCCTCCACTTT
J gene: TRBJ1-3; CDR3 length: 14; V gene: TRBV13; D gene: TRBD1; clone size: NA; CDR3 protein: CASSPGTAGNTIYF; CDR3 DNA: TGTGCCAGCAGCCCCGGGACAGCCGGAAACACCATATATTTT
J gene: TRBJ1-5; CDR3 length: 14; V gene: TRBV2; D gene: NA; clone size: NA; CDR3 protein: CASSPPRSNQPQHF; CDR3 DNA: TGTGCCAGCAGCCCCCCCCGGAGTAATCAGCCCCAGCATTTT
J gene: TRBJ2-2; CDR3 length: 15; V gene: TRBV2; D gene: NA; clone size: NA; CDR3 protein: CASREDGGPGGELFF; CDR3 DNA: TGTGCCAGCAGGGAAGACGGGGGGCCGGGCGGGGAGCTGTTTTTT
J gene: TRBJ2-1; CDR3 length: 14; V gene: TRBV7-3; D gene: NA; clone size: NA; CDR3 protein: CASSLRSEDNEQFF; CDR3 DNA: TGTGCCAGCAGCTTAAGGTCAGAGGACAATGAGCAGTTCTTC
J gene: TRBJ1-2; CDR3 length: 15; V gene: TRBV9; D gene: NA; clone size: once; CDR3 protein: CASSPRDTLNYGYTF; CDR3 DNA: TGTGCCAGCAGCCCTCGGGACACCCTTAACTATGGCTACACCTTC
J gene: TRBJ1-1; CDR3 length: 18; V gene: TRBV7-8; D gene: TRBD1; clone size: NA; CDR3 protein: CASSLALGQGALNTEAFF; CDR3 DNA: TGTGCCAGCAGCTTAGCTCTAGGACAGGGGGCCTTGAACACTGAAGCTTTCTTT
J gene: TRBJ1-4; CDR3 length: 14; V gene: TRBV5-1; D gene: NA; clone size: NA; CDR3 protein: CASSLGDINEKLFF; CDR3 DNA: TGCGCCAGCAGCTTGGGGGACATTAATGAAAAACTGTTTTTT
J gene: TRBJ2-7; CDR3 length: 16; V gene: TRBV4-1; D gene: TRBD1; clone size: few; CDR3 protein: CASSQTLGDSTYEQYF; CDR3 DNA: TGCGCCAGCAGCCAAACCCTTGGGGACAGTACCTACGAGCAGTACTTC
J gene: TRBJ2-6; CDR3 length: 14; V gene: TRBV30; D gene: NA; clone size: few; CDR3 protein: CAWSKGGGANVLTF; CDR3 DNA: TGTGCCTGGAGTAAGGGAGGTGGGGCCAACGTCCTGACTTTC
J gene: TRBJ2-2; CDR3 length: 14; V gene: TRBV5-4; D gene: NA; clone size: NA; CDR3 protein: CASSGGGSTGELFF; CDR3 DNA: TGTGCCAGCAGCGGTGGGGGCAGCACCGGGGAGCTGTTTTTT
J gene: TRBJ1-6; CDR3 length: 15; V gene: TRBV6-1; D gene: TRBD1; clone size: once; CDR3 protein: CASKGQPFYNSPLHF; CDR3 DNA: TGTGCCAGCAAGGGACAGCCTTTCTATAATTCACCCCTCCACTTT
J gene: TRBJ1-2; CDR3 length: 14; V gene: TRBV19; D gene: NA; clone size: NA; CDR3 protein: CASSIGVRNYGYTF; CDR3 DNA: TGTGCCAGTAGTATAGGGGTCAGGAACTATGGCTACACCTTC
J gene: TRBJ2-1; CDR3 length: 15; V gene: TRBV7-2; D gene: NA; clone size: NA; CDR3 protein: CASSLEGQRLREQFF; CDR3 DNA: TGTGCCAGCAGCTTAGAAGGGCAGCGGCTGCGAGAGCAGTTCTTC
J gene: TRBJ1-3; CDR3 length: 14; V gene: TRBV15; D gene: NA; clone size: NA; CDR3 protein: CATRQKHSGNTIYF; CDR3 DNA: TGTGCCACCAGGCAGAAACACTCTGGAAACACCATATATTTT
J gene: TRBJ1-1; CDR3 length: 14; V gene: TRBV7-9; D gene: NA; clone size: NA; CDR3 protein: CASSIGRMNTEAFF; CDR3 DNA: TGTGCCAGCAGCATTGGCAGGATGAACACTGAAGCTTTCTTT
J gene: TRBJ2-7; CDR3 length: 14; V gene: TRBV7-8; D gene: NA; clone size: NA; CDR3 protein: CASSSPGVDHEQYF; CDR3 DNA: TGTGCCAGCAGCTCCCCAGGGGTCGACCACGAGCAGTACTTC
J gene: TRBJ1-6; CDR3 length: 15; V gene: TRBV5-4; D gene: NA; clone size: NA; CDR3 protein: CASKYSGTRNSPLHF; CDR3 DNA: TGTGCCAGCAAATATTCCGGGACAAGAAATTCACCCCTCCACTTT
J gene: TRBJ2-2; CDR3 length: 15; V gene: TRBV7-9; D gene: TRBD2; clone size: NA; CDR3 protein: CASSFRGGATGELFF; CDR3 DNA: TGTGCCAGCAGCTTCCGGGGGGGAGCCACCGGGGAGCTGTTTTTT
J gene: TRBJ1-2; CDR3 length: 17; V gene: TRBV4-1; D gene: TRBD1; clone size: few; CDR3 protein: CASSTHPRTGRNYGYTF; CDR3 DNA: TGCGCCAGCAGCACACACCCCAGGACAGGGCGGAACTATGGCTACACCTTC
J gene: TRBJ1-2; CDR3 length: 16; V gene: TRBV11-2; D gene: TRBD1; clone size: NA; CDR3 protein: CASSALQGAEGYGYTF; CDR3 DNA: TGTGCCAGCAGCGCTCTACAGGGGGCAGAGGGTTATGGCTACACCTTC
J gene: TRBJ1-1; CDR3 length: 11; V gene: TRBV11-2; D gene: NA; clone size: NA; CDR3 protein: CASSQGTEVFF; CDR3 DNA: TGTGCCAGCAGCCAGGGCACTGAAGTTTTCTTT
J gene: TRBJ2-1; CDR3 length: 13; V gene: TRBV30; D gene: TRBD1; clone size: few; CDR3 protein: CAWTLDREDEQFF; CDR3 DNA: TGTGCCTGGACCCTTGACAGGGAAGATGAGCAGTTCTTC
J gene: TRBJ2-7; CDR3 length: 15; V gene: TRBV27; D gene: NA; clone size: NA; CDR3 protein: CASSFLTEYIDEQYF; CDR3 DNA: TGTGCCAGCAGTTTCCTCACAGAATACATCGACGAGCAGTACTTC
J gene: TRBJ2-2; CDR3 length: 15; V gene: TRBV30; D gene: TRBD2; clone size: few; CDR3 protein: CAWSGGGKDTGELFF; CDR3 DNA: TGTGCCTGGAGTGGGGGGGGAAAGGACACCGGGGAGCTGTTTTTT
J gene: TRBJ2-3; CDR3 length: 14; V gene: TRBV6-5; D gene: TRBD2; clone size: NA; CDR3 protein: CASSGLASTDTQYF; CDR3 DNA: TGTGCCAGCAGTGGACTAGCCAGCACAGATACGCAGTATTTT
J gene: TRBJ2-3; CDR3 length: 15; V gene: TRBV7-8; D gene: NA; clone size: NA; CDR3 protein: CASTRGGDRTDTQYF; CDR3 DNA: TGTGCCAGCACCCGGGGCGGGGACCGCACAGATACGCAGTATTTT
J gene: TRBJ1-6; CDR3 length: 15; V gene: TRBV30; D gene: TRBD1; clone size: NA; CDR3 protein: CAWIQGGTGGKPLHF; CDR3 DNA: TGTGCCTGGATTCAAGGAGGGACAGGGGGTAAACCCCTCCACTTT
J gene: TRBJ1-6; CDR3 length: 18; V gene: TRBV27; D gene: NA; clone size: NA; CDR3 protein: CASSFKPQGGSYNSPLHF; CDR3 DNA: TGTGCCAGCAGCTTTAAACCACAGGGCGGCTCCTATAATTCACCCCTCCACTTT
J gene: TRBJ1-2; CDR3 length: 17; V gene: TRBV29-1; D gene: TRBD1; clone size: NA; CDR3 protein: CSVVEWGQDFLGYGYTF; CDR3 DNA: TGCAGCGTTGTCGAATGGGGACAGGACTTTCTCGGCTATGGCTACACCTTC
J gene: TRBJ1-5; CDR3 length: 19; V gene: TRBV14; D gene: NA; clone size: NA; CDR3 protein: CASSQEPLTTGLSNQPQHF; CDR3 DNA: TGTGCCAGCAGCCAAGAACCCCTTACTACAGGGTTGAGCAATCAGCCCCAGCATTTT
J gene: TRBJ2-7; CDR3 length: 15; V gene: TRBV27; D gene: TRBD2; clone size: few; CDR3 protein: CASSAPRAGGGEQYF; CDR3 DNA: TGTGCCAGCAGTGCCCCGCGGGCGGGAGGGGGCGAGCAGTACTTC
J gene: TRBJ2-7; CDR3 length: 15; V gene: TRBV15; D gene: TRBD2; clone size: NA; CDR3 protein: CATSREGLAGYEQYF; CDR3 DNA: TGTGCCACCAGCAGAGAAGGGCTAGCGGGCTACGAGCAGTACTTC
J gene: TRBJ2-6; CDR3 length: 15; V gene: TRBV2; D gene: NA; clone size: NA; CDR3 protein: CASSPRGNGANVLTF; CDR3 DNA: TGTGCCAGCAGTCCTAGGGGGAATGGGGCCAACGTCCTGACTTTC
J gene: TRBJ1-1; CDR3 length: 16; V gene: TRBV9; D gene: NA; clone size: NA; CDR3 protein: CASTEGSAGVDTEAFF; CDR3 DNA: TGTGCCAGCACTGAGGGCTCGGCAGGGGTTGACACTGAAGCTTTCTTT
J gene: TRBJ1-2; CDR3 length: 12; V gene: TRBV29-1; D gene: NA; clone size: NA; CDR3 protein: CSVVQGTVGYTF; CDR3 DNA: TGCAGCGTTGTGCAGGGAACAGTTGGCTACACCTTC
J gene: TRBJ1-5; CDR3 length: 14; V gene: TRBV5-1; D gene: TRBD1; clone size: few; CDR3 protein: CASNGNRGDQPQHF; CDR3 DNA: TGCGCCAGCAACGGAAACAGGGGGGATCAGCCCCAGCATTTT
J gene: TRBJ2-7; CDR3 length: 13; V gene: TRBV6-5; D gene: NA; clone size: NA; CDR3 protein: CASSYEIGYEQYF; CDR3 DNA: TGTGCCAGCAGTTACGAGATTGGCTACGAGCAGTACTTC
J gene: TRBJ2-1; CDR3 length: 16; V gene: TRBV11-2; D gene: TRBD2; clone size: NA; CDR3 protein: CASGRGSSGIYNEQFF; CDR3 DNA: TGTGCCAGCGGACGCGGTTCTAGCGGGATTTACAATGAGCAGTTCTTC
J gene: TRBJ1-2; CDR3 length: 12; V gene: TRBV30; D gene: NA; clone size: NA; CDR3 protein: CAWGNTGYGYTF; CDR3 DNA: TGTGCCTGGGGGAACACAGGGTATGGCTACACCTTC
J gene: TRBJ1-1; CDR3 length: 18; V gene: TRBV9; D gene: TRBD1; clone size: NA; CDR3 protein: CASSVDPGGGISNTEAFF; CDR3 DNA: TGTGCCAGCAGCGTAGACCCAGGGGGAGGTATTTCTAACACTGAAGCTTTCTTT
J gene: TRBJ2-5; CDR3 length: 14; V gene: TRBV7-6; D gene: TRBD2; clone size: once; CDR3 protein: CASSLRVGGETQYF; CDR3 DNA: TGTGCCAGCAGCCTGCGTGTGGGGGGGGAGACCCAGTACTTC
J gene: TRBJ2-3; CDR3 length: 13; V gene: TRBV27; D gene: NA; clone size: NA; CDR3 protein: CASSFFSGWEQYF; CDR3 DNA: TGTGCCAGCAGTTTTTTTAGCGGCTGGGAGCAGTATTTT